The 11 T cell receptor beta chains given below trace back to one sample, sequenced in a study of blood T cell repertoires in COVID-19. Profiled with immunoSEQ multiplex PCR; TCRdb holds only in-frame clones, not every one. The sample contains about 250,000 clones, less than 90% of which appear only once. Sequenced: PBMCs or T cells enriched from blood (not recorded which). Source of these receptors: a woman in her 50s who had recovered from COVID-19.

V and J are TRBV9 and TRBJ1-4, with 7 positions matching TRBD1. This CDR3 comprises 16 residues. V gave up 3 bases and J gave up 0 bases; unmatched junction bases: 5. Per the germline V gene, CDR1 is SGDLS and CDR2 is YYNGEE. CDR3 region: CASSGTGVSTNEKLFF. The CDR3 DNA reads TGTGCCAGCAGCGGGACAGGAGTTTCAACTAATGAAAAACTGTTTTTT.

V and J are TRBV5-4 and TRBJ2-5; the D gene is possibly TRBD1 (5 bases). Trimming removed 5 bases from V and 5 bases from J, with 16 bases in between. The CDR3 consists of 14 residues. Germline-derived CDR1 and CDR2 are SGHNT and YYREEE (reference sequence). Written as DNA, the CDR3 is TGTGCCAGCAGTACGGTTAGGCAGGGCGAGACCCAGTACTTC. It translates to CASSTVRQGETQYF.

This rearrangement joins TRBV18 to TRBJ2-1; D perhaps matches TRBD1 (6 bases). Trimming left V 5 bases short and J 7 bases short, with 21 bases between. Germline lookup yields CDR1 KGHSH and CDR2 LQKENI. This CDR3 region has 16 residues. CDR3 sequence (DNA): TGTGCCAGCTCAAACCTACAGACAGGCGCCGCGAATGAGCAGTTCTTC. It encodes CASSNLQTGAANEQFF.

V gene TRBV6-2 or TRBV6-3 combines with J gene TRBJ1-5; 7 bases are a match to TRBD1. CDR3 length: 15 amino acids. J was trimmed by 3 bases and V by 6 bases; bases with no gene match: 8. The V gene's germline CDR1 is MNHEY and CDR2 SVGEGT. The CDR3 region is CASSRDDRDNQPQHF. CDR3 in DNA: TGTGCCAGCAGCCGGGATGACAGGGACAATCAGCCCCAGCATTTT.

J is TRBJ1-1 and V is TRBV4-1; D is ambiguous. The CDR3 is made up of 13 amino acids. CDR1 MGHRA and CDR2 YSYEKL come from the germline V gene. The V end was cut by 1 base, the J end by 1 base, with 4 bases between. This chain's CDR3 is CASSQARNTEAFF. CDR3 sequence (DNA): TGCGCCAGCAGCCAAGCCAGGAACACTGAAGCTTTCTTT.

This chain connects TRBV7-9 to TRBJ2-1; 7 nucleotides match TRBD2. V shed 5 bases and J 8 bases; nucleotides not matched to a gene: 12. The CDR3 totals 15 residues. CDR1 and CDR2 (germline): SEHNR, FQNEAQ (reference sequence). CDR3 nucleotides: TGTGCCAGCAGCCATCCTACTCGAGCGGGACATGAGCAGTTCTTC. This codes for CASSHPTRAGHEQFF.

This clone has more than one count but fewer than ten. This chain joins TRBV27 and TRBJ2-7; TRBD1 aligns across 8 bases. Per germline, CDR1 MNHEY and CDR2 SMNVEV (reference sequence). This CDR3 contains 14 residues. Losses at the gene ends were 6 bases for V and 4 bases for J; bases not matched to a gene: 8. Here the CDR3 reads CASSLGQGSYEQYF. Written as DNA, the CDR3 is TGTGCCAGCAGCCTTGGACAGGGTTCGTACGAGCAGTACTTC.

This clone was picked up one time. The chain carries TRBV7-8 and TRBJ2-5; 8 nucleotides agree with TRBD1. The CDR3 is 13 amino acids. J was trimmed by 4 bases and V by 5 bases; bases with no gene match: 3. The germline gives CDR1 SGHVS, CDR2 FQNEAQ. The CDR3 here is CASSKTGVETQYF. As DNA, the CDR3 is TGTGCCAGCAGCAAGACAGGGGTAGAGACCCAGTACTTC.

This clone was counted a single time. The chain employs TRBV28 and TRBJ1-2; D not resolved. V shed 2 bases and J shed 0 bases, with 16 bases lying between them. Germline V gene data show CDR1 as MDHEN and CDR2 as SYDVKM. This CDR3 has 17 residues. The CDR3 here is CASSLEGGGRANYGYTF. CDR3 bases: TGTGCCAGCAGTTTAGAAGGTGGTGGGAGAGCTAACTATGGCTACACCTTC.

The chain is built from TRBV10-3 and TRBJ2-1; 11 nucleotides align to TRBD2. The germline CDR1 and CDR2 sequences are ENHRY and SYGVKD. The CDR3 contains 16 residues. The V segment lost 0 bases and the J segment 9 bases; nucleotides outside the gene matches: 7. Here the CDR3 DNA reads TGTGCCATCAGTGAGTCGGTAGCGGGAGGGCCGGGTGAGCAGTTCTTC. It codes for CAISESVAGGPGEQFF.

J is TRBJ2-5 and V is TRBV19, with 10 bases identical to TRBD2. Germline loops: CDR1 LNHDA, CDR2 SQIVND (reference sequence). CDR3 length equals 16 residues. J was trimmed by 5 bases and V by 3 bases; bases with no gene match: 9. The CDR3 loop is CASSILAGARSETQYF. The CDR3 coding sequence is TGTGCCAGTAGTATCCTAGCGGGAGCGCGTTCCGAGACCCAGTACTTC.